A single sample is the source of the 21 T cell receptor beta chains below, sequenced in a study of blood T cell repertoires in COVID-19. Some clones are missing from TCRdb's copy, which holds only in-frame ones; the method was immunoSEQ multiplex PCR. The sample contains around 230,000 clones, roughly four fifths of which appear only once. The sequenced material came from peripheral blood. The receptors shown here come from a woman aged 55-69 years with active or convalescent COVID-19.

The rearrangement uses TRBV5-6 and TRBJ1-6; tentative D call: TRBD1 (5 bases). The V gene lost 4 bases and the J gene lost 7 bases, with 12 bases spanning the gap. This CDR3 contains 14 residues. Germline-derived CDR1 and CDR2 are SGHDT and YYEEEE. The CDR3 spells CASSPRQTNSPLHF. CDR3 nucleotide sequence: TGTGCCAGCAGCCCTCGACAGACGAATTCACCCCTCCACTTT.

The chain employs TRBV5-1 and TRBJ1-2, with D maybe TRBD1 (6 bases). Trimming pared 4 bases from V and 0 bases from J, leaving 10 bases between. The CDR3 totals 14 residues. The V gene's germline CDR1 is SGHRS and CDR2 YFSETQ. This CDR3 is CASSGGQTNYGYTF. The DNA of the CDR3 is TGCGCCAGCAGCGGCGGACAGACTAACTATGGCTACACCTTC.

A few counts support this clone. Here the CDR3 DNA reads TGTGCCAGCTCACCCCAAACCCGGACAGGGGATAATTCACCCCTCCACTTT. Its translation: CASSPQTRTGDNSPLHF. The V gene is TRBV18, the J gene TRBJ1-6; 9 bases match TRBD1. The V segment lost 3 bases and the J segment 5 bases; nucleotides outside the gene matches: 8. The V gene's germline CDR1 is KGHSH and CDR2 LQKENI. The CDR3 is 17 residues long. Filled out from reference TRBV18 and TRBJ1-6, the complete variable domain reads NAGVMQNPRHLVRRRGQEARLRCSPMKGHSHVYWYRQLPEEGLKFMVYLQKENIIDESGMPKERFSAEFPKEGPSILRIQQVVRGDSAAYFCASSPQTRTGDNSPLHFGNGTRLTVT.

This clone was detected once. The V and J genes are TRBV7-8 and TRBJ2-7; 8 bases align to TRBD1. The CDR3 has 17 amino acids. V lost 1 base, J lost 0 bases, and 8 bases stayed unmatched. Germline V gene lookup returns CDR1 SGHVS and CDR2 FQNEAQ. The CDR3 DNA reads TGTGCCAGCAGCTTAGTGGGGGGCAGGGGGCTCTCCTACGAGCAGTACTTC. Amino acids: CASSLVGGRGLSYEQYF.

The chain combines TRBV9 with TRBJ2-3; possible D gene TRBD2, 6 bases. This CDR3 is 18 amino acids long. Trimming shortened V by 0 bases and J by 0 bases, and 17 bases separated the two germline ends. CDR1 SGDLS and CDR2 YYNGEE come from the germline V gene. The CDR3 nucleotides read TGTGCCAGCAGCGTAGCTACTGGGGAGGCAGCTAGCACAGATACGCAGTATTTT. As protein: CASSVATGEAASTDTQYF.

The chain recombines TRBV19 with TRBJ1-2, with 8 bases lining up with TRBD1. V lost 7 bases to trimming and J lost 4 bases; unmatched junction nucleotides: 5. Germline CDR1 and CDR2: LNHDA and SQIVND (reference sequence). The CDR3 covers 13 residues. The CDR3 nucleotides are TGTGCCAGTATTCCACAGGGGGGCTATGGCTACACCTTC. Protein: CASIPQGGYGYTF.

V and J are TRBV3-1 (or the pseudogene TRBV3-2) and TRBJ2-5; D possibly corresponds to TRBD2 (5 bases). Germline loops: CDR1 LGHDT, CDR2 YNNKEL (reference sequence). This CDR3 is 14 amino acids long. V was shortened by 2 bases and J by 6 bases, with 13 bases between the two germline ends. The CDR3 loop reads CASSQSAASQTQYF. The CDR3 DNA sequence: TGTGCCAGCAGCCAAAGCGCGGCTAGCCAGACCCAGTACTTC.

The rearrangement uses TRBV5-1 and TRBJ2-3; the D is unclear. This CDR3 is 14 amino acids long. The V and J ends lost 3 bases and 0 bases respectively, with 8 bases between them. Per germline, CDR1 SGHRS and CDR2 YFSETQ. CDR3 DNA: TGCGCCAGCAGCTCCCAGTCCAGCACAGATACGCAGTATTTT. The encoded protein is CASSSQSSTDTQYF.

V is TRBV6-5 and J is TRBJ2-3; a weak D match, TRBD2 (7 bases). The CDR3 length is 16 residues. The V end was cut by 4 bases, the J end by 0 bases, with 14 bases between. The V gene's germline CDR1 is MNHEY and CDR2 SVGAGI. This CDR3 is CASSLDGGLSTDTQYF. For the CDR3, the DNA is TGTGCCAGCAGTTTGGACGGGGGGCTAAGCACAGATACGCAGTATTTT.

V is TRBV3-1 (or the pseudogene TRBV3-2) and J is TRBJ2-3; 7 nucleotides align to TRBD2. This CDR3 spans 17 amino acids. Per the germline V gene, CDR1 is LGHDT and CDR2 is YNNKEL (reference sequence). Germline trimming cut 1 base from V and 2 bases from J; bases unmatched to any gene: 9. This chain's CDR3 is CASSQGGASGNTDTQYF. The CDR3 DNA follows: TGTGCCAGCAGCCAAGGGGGTGCTAGCGGCAACACAGATACGCAGTATTTT.

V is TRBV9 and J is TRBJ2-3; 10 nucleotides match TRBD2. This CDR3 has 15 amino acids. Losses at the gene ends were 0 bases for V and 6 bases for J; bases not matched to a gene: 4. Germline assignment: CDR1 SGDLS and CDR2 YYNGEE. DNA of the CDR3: TGTGCCAGCAGCGTAGGACTAGCGGGCCCTGATACGCAGTATTTT. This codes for CASSVGLAGPDTQYF.

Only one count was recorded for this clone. The CDR3 loop reads CASGDYSTDTQYF. CDR3 in DNA: TGTGCCAGTGGTGACTATTCTACAGATACGCAGTATTTT. J is TRBJ2-3 and V is TRBV27; D may be TRBD2 (5 bases). This CDR3 comprises 13 residues. Germline lookup yields CDR1 MNHEY and CDR2 SMNVEV (reference sequence). Trimming shortened V by 9 bases and J by 3 bases, and 13 bases separated the two germline ends.

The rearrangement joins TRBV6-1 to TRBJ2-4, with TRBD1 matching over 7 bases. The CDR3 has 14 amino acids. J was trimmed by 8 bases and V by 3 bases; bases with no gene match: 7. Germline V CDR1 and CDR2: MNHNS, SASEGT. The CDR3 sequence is CASSDDRVGDIQYF. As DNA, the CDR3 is TGTGCCAGCAGTGATGACAGGGTTGGTGACATTCAGTACTTC.

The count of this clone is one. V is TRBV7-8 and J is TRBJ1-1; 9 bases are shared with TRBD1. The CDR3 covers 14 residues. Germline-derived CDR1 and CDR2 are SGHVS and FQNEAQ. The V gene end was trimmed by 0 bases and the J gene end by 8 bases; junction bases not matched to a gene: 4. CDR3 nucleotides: TGTGCCAGCAGCTTAGCGGTCGGGACAGGGGAAGCTTTCTTT. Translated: CASSLAVGTGEAFF.

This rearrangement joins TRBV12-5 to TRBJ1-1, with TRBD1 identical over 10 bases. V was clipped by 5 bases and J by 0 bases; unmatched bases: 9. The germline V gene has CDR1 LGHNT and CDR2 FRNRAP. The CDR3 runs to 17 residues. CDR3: CASGPWDRGRMNTEAFF. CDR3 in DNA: TGTGCTAGTGGTCCCTGGGACAGGGGCCGTATGAACACTGAAGCTTTCTTT.

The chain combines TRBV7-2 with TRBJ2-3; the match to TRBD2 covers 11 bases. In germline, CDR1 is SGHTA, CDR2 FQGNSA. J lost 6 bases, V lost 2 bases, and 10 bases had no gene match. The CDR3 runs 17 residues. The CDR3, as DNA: TGTGCCAGCAGCTTACTCCCTAGCGGGGGGCCTGGGGATACGCAGTATTTT. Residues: CASSLLPSGGPGDTQYF.

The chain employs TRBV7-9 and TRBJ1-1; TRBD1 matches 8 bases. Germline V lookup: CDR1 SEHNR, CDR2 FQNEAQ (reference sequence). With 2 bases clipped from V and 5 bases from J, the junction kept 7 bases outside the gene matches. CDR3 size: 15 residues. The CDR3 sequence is CASSLSDRGVTEAFF. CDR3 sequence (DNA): TGTGCCAGCAGCTTATCCGACAGGGGTGTGACTGAAGCTTTCTTT.

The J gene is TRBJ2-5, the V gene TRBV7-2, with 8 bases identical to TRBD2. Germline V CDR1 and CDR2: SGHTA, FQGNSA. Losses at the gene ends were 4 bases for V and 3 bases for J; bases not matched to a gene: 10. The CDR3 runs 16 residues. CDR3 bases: TGTGCCAGCAGCTCGCTGGGCGGGGGGTTGAAAGAGACCCAGTACTTC. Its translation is CASSSLGGGLKETQYF.

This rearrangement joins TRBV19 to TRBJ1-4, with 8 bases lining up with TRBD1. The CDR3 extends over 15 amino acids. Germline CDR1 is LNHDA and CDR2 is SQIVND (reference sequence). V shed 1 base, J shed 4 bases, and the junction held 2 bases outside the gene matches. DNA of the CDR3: TGTGCCAGTAGTATAGCACAGGGGGTTAATGAAAAACTGTTTTTT. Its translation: CASSIAQGVNEKLFF. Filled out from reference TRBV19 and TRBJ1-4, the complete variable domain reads DGGITQSPKYLFRKEGQNVTLSCEQNLNHDAMYWYRQDPGQGLRLIYYSQIVNDFQKGDIAEGYSVSREKKESFPLTVTSAQKNPTAFYLCASSIAQGVNEKLFFGSGTQLSVL.

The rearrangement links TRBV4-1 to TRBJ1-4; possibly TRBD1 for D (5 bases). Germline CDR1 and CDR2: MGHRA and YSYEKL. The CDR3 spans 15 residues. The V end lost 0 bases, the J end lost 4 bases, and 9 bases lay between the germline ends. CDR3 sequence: CASSQDFGGNEKLFF. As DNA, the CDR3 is TGCGCCAGCAGCCAAGATTTCGGGGGTAATGAAAAACTGTTTTTT.

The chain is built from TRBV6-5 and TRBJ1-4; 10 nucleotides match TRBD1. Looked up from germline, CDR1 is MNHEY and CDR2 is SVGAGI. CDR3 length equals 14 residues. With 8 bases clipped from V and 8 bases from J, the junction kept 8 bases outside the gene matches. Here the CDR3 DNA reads TGTGCCAGCTGGGACAGGGGTCGAGAAGAAAAACTGTTTTTT. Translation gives CASWDRGREEKLFF.